Listed below are T cell receptor beta chains from one sample, sequenced in a study of blood T cells in healthy people across ages. TCRdb re-called the 5' RACE reads through MiXCR, storing one row per CDR3 protein. The table has about 810,000 distinct CDR3 sequences, roughly 34% seen once. The sample was blood. Receptor source: a man between 18 and 35 years old in good health. CDR3s include the opening cysteine and the closing phenylalanine or tryptophan. A D gene is named only where the DNA matches it firmly. Where a row states a size, it is once, few, many or the class of an expanded clone; other rows omit it.

clone_size	v_call	d_call	j_call	cdr3_aa	cdr3_nt
.	TRBV6-6	.	TRBJ2-4	CASSYSSLALAKNIQYF	TGTGCCAGCAGTTACTCGTCCCTAGCCCTAGCCAAAAACATTCAGTACTTC
few	TRBV29-1	.	TRBJ2-7	CSAIPGLQYNEQYF	TGCAGCGCTATCCCCGGACTACAGTACAATGAGCAGTACTTC
.	TRBV4-3	.	TRBJ2-2	CASSPKGPTGGELFF	TGCGCCAGCAGCCCCAAAGGCCCTACGGGCGGGGAGCTGTTTTTT
.	TRBV7-2	TRBD1	TRBJ1-2	CASSLETGQANYGYTF	TGTGCCAGCAGCCTCGAGACTGGACAGGCCAACTATGGCTACACCTTC
few	TRBV5-1	TRBD2	TRBJ2-1	CANSSGTSHHNEQFF	TGCGCCAACAGCTCCGGGACTAGCCACCACAATGAGCAGTTCTTC
many	TRBV7-2	.	TRBJ1-2	CASSSSGGGNYGYTF	TGTGCCAGCAGCTCCAGTGGAGGGGGGAACTATGGCTACACCTTC
few	TRBV5-1	TRBD2	TRBJ2-1	CASSFMSSGGYNEQFF	TGCGCCAGCAGCTTTATGTCTAGCGGGGGATACAATGAGCAGTTCTTC
few	TRBV7-2	.	TRBJ2-7	CASPGDRSIEQYF	TGTGCCAGCCCCGGGGACCGGTCTATCGAGCAGTACTTC
.	TRBV10-3	TRBD2	TRBJ2-7	CAISGLAGANNEQYF	TGTGCCATCAGTGGTCTAGCGGGGGCTAACAATGAGCAGTACTTC
few	TRBV27	.	TRBJ2-5	CASSFGGAYQETQYF	TGTGCCAGCAGTTTCGGGGGCGCGTACCAAGAGACCCAGTACTTC
many	TRBV20-1	.	TRBJ1-2	CSAKRDASYGYTF	TGCAGTGCTAAACGGGACGCTAGCTATGGCTACACCTTC
.	TRBV27	.	TRBJ1-5	CASRGSKNQPQHF	TGTGCCAGCAGGGGTAGTAAGAATCAGCCCCAGCATTTT
.	TRBV6-5	TRBD2	TRBJ2-3	CASSYSGLAGAHTYSTDTQYF	TGTGCCAGCAGTTACTCCGGACTAGCGGGGGCCCATACTTATAGCACAGATACGCAGTATTTT
.	TRBV20-1	TRBD2	TRBJ2-3	CSARDLEAGETDTQYF	TGCAGTGCTAGAGATCTAGAAGCGGGAGAAACAGATACGCAGTATTTT
many	TRBV4-1	.	TRBJ1-4	CASSQSRQVEKLFF	TGCGCCAGCAGCCAAAGCCGACAGGTAGAAAAACTGTTTTTT
.	TRBV6-2/TRBV6-3	.	TRBJ1-1	CASSSAGYVTTEAFF	TGTGCCAGCAGTTCCGCAGGGTACGTAACAACTGAAGCTTTCTTT
.	TRBV28	.	TRBJ2-1	CASWGPPSSYNEQFF	TGTGCCAGCTGGGGACCGCCAAGCTCCTACAATGAGCAGTTCTTC
.	TRBV3-1	.	TRBJ2-7	CASSHSQGSSYEQYF	TGTGCCAGCAGCCATAGTCAGGGGAGCTCCTACGAGCAGTACTTC
many	TRBV3-1	.	TRBJ1-5	CASSQDVGSNQPQHF	TGTGCCAGCAGCCAAGATGTAGGGAGCAATCAGCCCCAGCATTTT
few	TRBV3-1	.	TRBJ1-5	CASSPDGRYSNQPQHF	TGTGCCAGCAGCCCTGATGGACGGTATAGCAATCAGCCCCAGCATTTT
few	TRBV5-1	.	TRBJ2-2	CASSLGQESAGELFF	TGCGCCAGCAGCTTGGGACAGGAAAGCGCCGGGGAGCTGTTTTTT
.	TRBV12-3/TRBV12-4	.	TRBJ1-1	CASSLQISTALAFF	TGTGCCAGCAGTTTACAGATCTCGACCGCCCTGGCTTTCTTT
.	TRBV5-1	.	TRBJ1-2	CASAPLSRAGYTF	TGCGCCAGCGCCCCTTTGAGTCGGGCTGGCTACACCTTC
many	TRBV10-3	.	TRBJ1-2	CAISEVGGDYGYTF	TGTGCCATCAGTGAGGTAGGGGGTGACTATGGCTACACCTTC
many	TRBV7-3	TRBD1	TRBJ1-5	CASSLKDGQAQPQHF	TGTGCCAGCAGCTTAAAAGACGGACAGGCCCAGCCCCAGCATTTT
.	TRBV2	.	TRBJ2-3	CASSQAVQTDTQYF	TGTGCCAGCAGTCAGGCCGTGCAGACAGATACGCAGTATTTT
.	TRBV9	TRBD2	TRBJ2-3	CASSVVRTRRSPDTQYF	TGTGCCAGCAGCGTAGTGAGGACTAGACGTTCCCCAGATACGCAGTATTTT
.	TRBV20-1	.	TRBJ1-1	CSARDLRNMNTEAFF	TGCAGTGCTAGAGATCTCCGAAACATGAACACTGAAGCTTTCTTT
.	TRBV20-1	.	TRBJ2-3	CSASRDFTDTQYF	TGCAGTGCGAGTCGGGATTTCACAGATACGCAGTATTTT
few	TRBV15	.	TRBJ1-2	CATSRDRRNGYTF	TGTGCCACCAGCAGAGATCGTAGGAATGGCTACACCTTC
.	TRBV11-2	.	TRBJ2-7	CASSATPNNEQYF	TGTGCCAGCAGCGCGACACCTAACAATGAGCAGTACTTC
.	TRBV6-1	TRBD2	TRBJ2-3	CASSEPGLGADTQYF	TGTGCCAGCAGTGAGCCGGGACTAGGGGCAGATACGCAGTATTTT
.	TRBV2	.	TRBJ2-7	CASSDRPGPTIFEQYF	TGTGCCAGCAGTGATCGTCCGGGACCGACGATTTTCGAGCAGTACTTC
.	TRBV12-3/TRBV12-4	TRBD1	TRBJ1-1	CASSLGEDRGMNTEAFF	TGTGCCAGCAGTTTAGGGGAAGACAGGGGAATGAACACTGAAGCTTTCTTT
few	TRBV7-8	.	TRBJ2-7	CASSLRWTGGSNEQYF	TGTGCCAGCAGCTTACGTTGGACAGGAGGGAGCAATGAGCAGTACTTC
.	TRBV27	TRBD1	TRBJ1-1	CASSKDPTGGTEAFF	TGTGCCAGCAGTAAGGACCCGACAGGGGGCACTGAAGCTTTCTTT
.	TRBV12-3/TRBV12-4	.	TRBJ2-3	CASSLAARNTDTQYF	TGTGCCAGCAGTTTGGCAGCGAGAAACACAGATACGCAGTATTTT